This T cell receptor beta chain was identified during a study of cytomegalovirus exposure and HLA in healthy donors. After removal of 2 bases from V and 6 bases from J, the junction contained 6 bases not matched to a gene. Germline CDR1 and CDR2: SGHRS and YFSETQ. The CDR3 contains 14 residues. About this clone itself: Its antigen is undetermined.

The primer mix had 60 Vbeta and 13 Jbeta primers. The method was immunoSEQ multiplex PCR; TCRdb's version includes in-frame clones alone and lacks a portion of them. The table shows 90,000 to 120,000 clones, with 81% occurring only once. Study conclusions and caveats: Apparent HLA restriction characterized most CMV-associated TCR beta chains in a later analysis. Per published reports, the classifier diagnosed cytomegalovirus status with high specificity and sensitivity. Earlier results showed most TCR beta V segments being productive about 87% or about 30% of the time.

This receptor was identified in a man in his thirties or forties in good health and CMV-seronegative. Input material: PBMCs. The chain joins TRBV5-1 to TRBJ2-7; 9 bases align to TRBD2. DNA for the CDR3: TGCGCCAGCAGCTTAGTAGCGGGAGCTCGCGAGCAGTACTTC. This codes for CASSLVAGAREQYF.